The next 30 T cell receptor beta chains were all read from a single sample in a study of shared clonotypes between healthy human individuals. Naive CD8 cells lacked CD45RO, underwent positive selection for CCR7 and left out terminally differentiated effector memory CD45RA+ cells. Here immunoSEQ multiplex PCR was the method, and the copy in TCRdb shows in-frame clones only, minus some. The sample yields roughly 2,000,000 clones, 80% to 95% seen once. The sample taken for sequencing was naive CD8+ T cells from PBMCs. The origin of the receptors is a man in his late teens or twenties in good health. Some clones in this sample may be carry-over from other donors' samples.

This CDR3 is CASRGRGPTNEKLFF. CDR3 nucleotide sequence: TGTGCCAGCAGGGGGAGGGGACCAACTAATGAAAAACTGTTTTTT. The chain uses TRBV6-1 and TRBJ1-4; perhaps TRBD1 as D (5 bases). With 6 bases removed from V and 0 bases from J, the gap between germline ends came to 11 bases. CDR1 MNHNS and CDR2 SASEGT come from the germline V gene. The CDR3 is 15 residues long.

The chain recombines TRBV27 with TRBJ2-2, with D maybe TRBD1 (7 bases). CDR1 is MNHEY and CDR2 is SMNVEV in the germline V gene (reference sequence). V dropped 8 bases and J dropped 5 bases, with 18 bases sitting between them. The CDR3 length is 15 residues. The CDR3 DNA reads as TGTGCCAGCCACCAAGGAGGGGGCACTACCGGGGAGCTGTTTTTT. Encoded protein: CASHQGGGTTGELFF.

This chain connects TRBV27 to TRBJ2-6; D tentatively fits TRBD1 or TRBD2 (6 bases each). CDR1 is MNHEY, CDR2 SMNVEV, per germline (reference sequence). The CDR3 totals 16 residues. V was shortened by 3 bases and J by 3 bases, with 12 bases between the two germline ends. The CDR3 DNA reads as TGTGCCAGCAGTTTCCCACAGGGAGGTGGGGCCAACGTCCTGACTTTC. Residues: CASSFPQGGGANVLTF.

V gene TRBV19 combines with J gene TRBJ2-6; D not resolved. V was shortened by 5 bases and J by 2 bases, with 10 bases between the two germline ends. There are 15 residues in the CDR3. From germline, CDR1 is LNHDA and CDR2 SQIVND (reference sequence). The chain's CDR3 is CASSLGATGANVLTF. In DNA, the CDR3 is TGTGCCAGTAGTTTGGGTGCAACTGGGGCCAACGTCCTGACTTTC.

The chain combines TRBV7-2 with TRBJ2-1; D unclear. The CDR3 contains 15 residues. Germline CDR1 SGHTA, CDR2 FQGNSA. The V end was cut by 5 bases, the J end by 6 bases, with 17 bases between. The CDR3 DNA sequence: TGTGCCAGCAGCACCCTACGGAGAGTTCTCAATGAGCAGTTCTTC. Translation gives CASSTLRRVLNEQFF.

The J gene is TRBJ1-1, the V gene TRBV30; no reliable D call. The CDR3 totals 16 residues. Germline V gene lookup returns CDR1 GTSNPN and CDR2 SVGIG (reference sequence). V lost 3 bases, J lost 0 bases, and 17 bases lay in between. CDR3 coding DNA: TGTGCCTGGAGCACAAGACGAACCTTCTTGAACACTGAAGCTTTCTTT. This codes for CAWSTRRTFLNTEAFF.

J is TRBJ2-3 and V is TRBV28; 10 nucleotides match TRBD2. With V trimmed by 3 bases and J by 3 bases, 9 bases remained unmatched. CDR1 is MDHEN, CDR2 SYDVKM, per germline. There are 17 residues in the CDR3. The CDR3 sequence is CASSFRTSGERTDTQYF. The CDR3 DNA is TGTGCCAGCAGTTTTAGAACTAGCGGGGAGAGGACAGATACGCAGTATTTT.

The CDR3: CASSFDLGWDGYTF. DNA for the CDR3: TGTGCCAGCAGCTTTGATCTGGGCTGGGATGGCTACACCTTC. The chain recombines TRBV5-8 with TRBJ1-2; D is uncertain. Germline V gene sequence: CDR1 SGHTS, CDR2 YDEGEE. Trimming pared 2 bases from V and 6 bases from J, leaving 14 bases between. The CDR3 contains 14 residues.

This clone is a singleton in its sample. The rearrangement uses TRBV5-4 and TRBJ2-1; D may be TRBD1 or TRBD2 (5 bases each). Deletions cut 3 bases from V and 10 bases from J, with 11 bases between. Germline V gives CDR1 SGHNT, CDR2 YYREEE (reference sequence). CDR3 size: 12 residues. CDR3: CASSWGSYEQFF. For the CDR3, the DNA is TGTGCCAGCAGCTGGGGGTCTTACGAGCAGTTCTTC.

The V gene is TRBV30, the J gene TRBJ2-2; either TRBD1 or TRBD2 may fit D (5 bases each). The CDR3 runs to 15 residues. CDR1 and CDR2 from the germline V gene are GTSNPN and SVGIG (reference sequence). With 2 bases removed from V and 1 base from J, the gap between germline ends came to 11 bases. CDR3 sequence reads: CAWSHLRGNTGELFF. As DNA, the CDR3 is TGTGCCTGGAGTCACTTGAGGGGGAACACCGGGGAGCTGTTTTTT.

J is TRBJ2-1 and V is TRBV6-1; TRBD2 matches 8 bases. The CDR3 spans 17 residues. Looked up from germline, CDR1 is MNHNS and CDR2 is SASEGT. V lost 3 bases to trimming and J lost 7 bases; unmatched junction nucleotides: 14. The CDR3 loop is CASSEFPGSGSQNEQFF. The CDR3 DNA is TGTGCCAGCAGTGAGTTCCCGGGCAGCGGGAGTCAGAATGAGCAGTTCTTC.

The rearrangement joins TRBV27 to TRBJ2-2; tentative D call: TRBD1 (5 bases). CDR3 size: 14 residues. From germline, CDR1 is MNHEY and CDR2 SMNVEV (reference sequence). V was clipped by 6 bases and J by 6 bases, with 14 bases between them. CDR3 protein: CASRPGRVPGELFF. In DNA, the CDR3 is TGTGCCAGCAGACCGGGCAGGGTTCCCGGGGAGCTGTTTTTT.

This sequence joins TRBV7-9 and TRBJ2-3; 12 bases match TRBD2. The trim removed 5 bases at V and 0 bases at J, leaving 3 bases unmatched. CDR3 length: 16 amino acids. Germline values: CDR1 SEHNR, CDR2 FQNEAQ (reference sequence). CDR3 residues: CASSRTSGMSTDTQYF. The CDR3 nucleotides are TGTGCCAGCAGCCGGACTAGCGGGATGAGCACAGATACGCAGTATTTT.

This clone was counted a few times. The DNA for the CDR3 is TGTGCCAGCAGCTCCTCACTGGGTGGCACTGAAGCTTTCTTT. This gives the protein CASSSSLGGTEAFF. The rearrangement links TRBV11-1 to TRBJ1-1; no clear D. Per germline, CDR1 SGHAT and CDR2 FQDESV (reference sequence). CDR3 length: 14 residues. Deletions cut 4 bases from V and 4 bases from J, with 13 bases between.

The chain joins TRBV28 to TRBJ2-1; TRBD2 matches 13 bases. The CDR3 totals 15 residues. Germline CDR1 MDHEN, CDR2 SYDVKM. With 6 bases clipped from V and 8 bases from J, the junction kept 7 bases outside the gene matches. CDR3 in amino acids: CASRGTSGRGHEQFF. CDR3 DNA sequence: TGTGCCAGCAGGGGAACTAGCGGGAGGGGTCATGAGCAGTTCTTC.

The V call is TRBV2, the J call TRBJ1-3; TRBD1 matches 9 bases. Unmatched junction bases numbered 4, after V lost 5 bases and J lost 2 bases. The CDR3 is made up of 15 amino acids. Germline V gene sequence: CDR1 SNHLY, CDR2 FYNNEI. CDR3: CASSRQGGTGNTIYF. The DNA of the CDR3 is TGTGCCAGCAGTAGACAGGGGGGGACTGGAAACACCATATATTTT.

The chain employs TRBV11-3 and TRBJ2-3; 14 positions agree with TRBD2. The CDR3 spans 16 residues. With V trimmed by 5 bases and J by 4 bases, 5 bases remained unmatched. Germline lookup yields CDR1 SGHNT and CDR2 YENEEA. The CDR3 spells CASSPGLAGVPDTQYF. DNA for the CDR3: TGTGCCAGCAGCCCGGGACTAGCGGGAGTCCCAGATACGCAGTATTTT.

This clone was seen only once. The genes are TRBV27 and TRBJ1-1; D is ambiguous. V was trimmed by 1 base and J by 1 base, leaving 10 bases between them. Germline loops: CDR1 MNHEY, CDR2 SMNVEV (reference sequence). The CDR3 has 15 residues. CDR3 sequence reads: CASSLFPPGNTEAFF. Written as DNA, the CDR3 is TGTGCCAGCAGTTTATTTCCCCCGGGGAACACTGAAGCTTTCTTT.

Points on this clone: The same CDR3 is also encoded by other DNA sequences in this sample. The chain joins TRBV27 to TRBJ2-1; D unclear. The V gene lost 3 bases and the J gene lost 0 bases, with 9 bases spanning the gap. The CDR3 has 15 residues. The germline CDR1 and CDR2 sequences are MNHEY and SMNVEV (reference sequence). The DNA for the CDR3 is TGTGCCAGCAGTTTGCGCGGAAGCTCCTACAATGAGCAGTTCTTC. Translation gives CASSLRGSSYNEQFF.

The CDR3 region has the DNA TGTGCCAGCAGTGAGCCGGGACAGAACTACGAGCAGTACTTC. It codes for CASSEPGQNYEQYF. The genes are TRBV27 and TRBJ2-7; 7 nucleotides align to TRBD1. Germline V gives CDR1 MNHEY, CDR2 SMNVEV (reference sequence). Germline trimming cut 5 bases from V and 3 bases from J; bases unmatched to any gene: 7. The CDR3 totals 14 residues.

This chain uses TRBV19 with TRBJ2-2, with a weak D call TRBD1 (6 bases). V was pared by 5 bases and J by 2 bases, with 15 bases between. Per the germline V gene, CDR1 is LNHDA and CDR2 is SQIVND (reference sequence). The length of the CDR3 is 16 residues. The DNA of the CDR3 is TGTGCCAGTAGTCCAACCGGGACAAGCAACACCGGGGAGCTGTTTTTT. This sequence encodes CASSPTGTSNTGELFF.

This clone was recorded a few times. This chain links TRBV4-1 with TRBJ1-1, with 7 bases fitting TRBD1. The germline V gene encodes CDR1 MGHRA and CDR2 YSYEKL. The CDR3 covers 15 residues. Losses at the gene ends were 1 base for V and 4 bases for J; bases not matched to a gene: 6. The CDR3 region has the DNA TGCGCCAGCAGCCAAGCCCCCGGGACAGCCACTGAAGCTTTCTTT. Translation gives CASSQAPGTATEAFF.

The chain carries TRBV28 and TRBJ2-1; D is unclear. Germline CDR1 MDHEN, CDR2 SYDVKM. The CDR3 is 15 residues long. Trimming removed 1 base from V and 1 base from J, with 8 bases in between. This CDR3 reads CASSLYEESYNEQFF. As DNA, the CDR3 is TGTGCCAGCAGTTTATACGAGGAGTCCTACAATGAGCAGTTCTTC.

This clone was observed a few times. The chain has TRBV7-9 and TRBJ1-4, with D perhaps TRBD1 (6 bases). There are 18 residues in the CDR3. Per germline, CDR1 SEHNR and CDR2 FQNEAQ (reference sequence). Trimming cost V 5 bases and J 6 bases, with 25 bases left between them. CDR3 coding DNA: TGTGCCAGCAGCGGACGGGGGCTGCTCCTCGGAGGGTATGAAAAACTGTTTTTT. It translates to CASSGRGLLLGGYEKLFF.

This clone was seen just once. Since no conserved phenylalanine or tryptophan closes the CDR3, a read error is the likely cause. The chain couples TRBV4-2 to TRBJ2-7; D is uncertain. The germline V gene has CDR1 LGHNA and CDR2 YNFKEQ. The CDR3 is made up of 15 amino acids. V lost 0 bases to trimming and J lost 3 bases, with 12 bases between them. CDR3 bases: TGTGCCAGCAGCCAAGATCTAGGTAGCTTCTACGAGCAGTACTCC. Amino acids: CASSQDLGSFYEQYS.

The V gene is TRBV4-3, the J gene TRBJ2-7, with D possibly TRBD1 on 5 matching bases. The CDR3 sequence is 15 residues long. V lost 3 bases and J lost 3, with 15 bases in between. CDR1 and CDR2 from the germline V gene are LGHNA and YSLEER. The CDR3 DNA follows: TGCGCCAGCAGCCAGGCTGGGTTTAGGGGCTACGAGCAGTACTTC. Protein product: CASSQAGFRGYEQYF.

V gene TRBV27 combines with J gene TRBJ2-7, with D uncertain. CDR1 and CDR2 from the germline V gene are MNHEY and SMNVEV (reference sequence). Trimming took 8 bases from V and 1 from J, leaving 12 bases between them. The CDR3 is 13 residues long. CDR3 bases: TGTGCCAGCGGATCCGACACGTCCTACGAGCAGTACTTC. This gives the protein CASGSDTSYEQYF.

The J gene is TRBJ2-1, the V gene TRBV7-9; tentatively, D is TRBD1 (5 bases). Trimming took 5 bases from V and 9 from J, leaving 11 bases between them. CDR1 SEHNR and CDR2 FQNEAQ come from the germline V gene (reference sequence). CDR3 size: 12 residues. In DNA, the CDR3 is TGTGCCAGCAGCGGCCGGACATCTGAGCAGTTCTTC. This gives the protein CASSGRTSEQFF.

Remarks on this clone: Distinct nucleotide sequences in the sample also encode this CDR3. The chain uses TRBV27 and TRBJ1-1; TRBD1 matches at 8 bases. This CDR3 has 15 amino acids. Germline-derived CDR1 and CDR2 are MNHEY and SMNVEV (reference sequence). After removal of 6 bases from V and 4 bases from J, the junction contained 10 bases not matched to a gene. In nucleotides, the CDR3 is TGTGCCAGCAGCAACCGTCAGGGGGCGGGCACTGAAGCTTTCTTT. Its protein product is CASSNRQGAGTEAFF.

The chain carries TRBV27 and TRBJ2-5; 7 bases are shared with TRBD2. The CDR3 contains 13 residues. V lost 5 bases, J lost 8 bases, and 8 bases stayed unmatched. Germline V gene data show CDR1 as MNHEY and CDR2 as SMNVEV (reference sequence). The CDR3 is CASSPRGSETQYF. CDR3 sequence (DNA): TGTGCCAGCAGTCCCCGCGGGAGTGAAACCCAGTACTTC.